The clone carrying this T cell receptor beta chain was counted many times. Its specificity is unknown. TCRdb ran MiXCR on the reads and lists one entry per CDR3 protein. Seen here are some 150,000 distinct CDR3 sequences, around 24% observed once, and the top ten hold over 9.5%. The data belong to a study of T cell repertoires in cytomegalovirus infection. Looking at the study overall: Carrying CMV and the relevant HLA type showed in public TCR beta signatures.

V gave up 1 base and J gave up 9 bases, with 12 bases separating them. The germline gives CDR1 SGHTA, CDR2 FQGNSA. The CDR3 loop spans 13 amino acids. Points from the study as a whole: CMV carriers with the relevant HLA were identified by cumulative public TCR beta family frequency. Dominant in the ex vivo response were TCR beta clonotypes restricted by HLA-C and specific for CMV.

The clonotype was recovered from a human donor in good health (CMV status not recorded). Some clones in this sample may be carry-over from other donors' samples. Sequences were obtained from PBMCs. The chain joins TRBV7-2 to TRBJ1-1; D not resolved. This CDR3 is CASSLEGLQQAFF. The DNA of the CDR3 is TGTGCCAGCAGCTTAGAGGGCCTCCAACAAGCTTTCTTT.